The next 20 T cell receptor beta chains were all read from a single sample in a study of blood T cells in healthy people across ages (dated by TCRdb to the mid-2010s). The library came from 5' RACE. Sequenced on an Illumina HiSeq 2500. The second PCR ran for about 7 to 11 cycles and used a J-beta primer mix along with a sample-barcoded 5' primer. The public reads were reprocessed in TCRdb via fastp at Q25 and MiXCR, keeping in-frame beta chains. Entries that share a CDR3 protein sequence are merged under the most common genes and DNA. This sample has 700,000 to 950,000 distinct CDR3 sequences in its table, and 35% to 45% of those were observed once. Clones ranked in the top ten supply approximately 22% of the sample. Sequencing was done on a sample of blood. The source of these receptors is a woman aged 60-75 years in good health.

The chain uses TRBV20-1 and TRBJ2-7, with 9 bases lining up with TRBD2. The trim removed 6 bases at V and 1 base at J, leaving 10 bases unmatched. Germline values: CDR1 DFQATT, CDR2 SNEGSKA (reference sequence). The CDR3 length is 15 residues. The CDR3 loop reads CSAARAGGSSYEQYF. In DNA, the CDR3 is TGCAGTGCAGCCAGAGCGGGGGGCTCTTCCTACGAGCAGTACTTC.

In its sample, this clonotype was seen a few times. The chain uses TRBV20-1 and TRBJ2-1; D is perhaps TRBD1 or TRBD2 (5 bases each). Per germline, CDR1 DFQATT and CDR2 SNEGSKA (reference sequence). This CDR3 spans 15 amino acids. V was cut by 5 bases and J by 1 base, with 15 bases left in between. The CDR3 spells CSAEGNGNSYNEQFF. The CDR3 DNA reads TGCAGTGCTGAGGGGAACGGGAATTCCTACAATGAGCAGTTCTTC.

The chain couples TRBV6-5 to TRBJ2-2; D unresolved. The CDR3 is made up of 12 amino acids. Between the trimmed V and J ends, which lost 4 bases and 13 bases, there was a span of 13 bases. Germline values: CDR1 MNHEY, CDR2 SVGAGI. CDR3 nucleotides: TGTGCCAGCAGTTTTGGCGGACCGGGGCTGTTTTTT. This sequence encodes CASSFGGPGLFF.

The rearrangement links TRBV28 to TRBJ2-7; no clear D. Germline assignment: CDR1 MDHEN and CDR2 SYDVKM. The CDR3 loop spans 12 amino acids. Trimming removed 7 bases at V and 1 base at J, with 8 bases between. DNA of the CDR3: TGTGCCAGCACAGCGTCTTCCTACGAGCAGTACTTC. Translating gives CASTASSYEQYF. The full variable domain, with the rest looked up from reference TRBV28 and TRBJ2-7, is DVKVTQSSRYLVKRTGEKVFLECVQDMDHENMFWYRQDPGLGLRLIYFSYDVKMKEKGDIPEGYSVSREKKERFSLILESASTNQTSMYLCASTASSYEQYFGPGTRLTVT.

The table lists this clonotype with a few counts. The genes are TRBV20-1 and TRBJ1-1, with D possibly TRBD1 on 5 matching bases. The V gene's germline CDR1 is DFQATT and CDR2 SNEGSKA (reference sequence). V gave up 5 bases and J gave up 7 bases, with 11 bases separating them. This CDR3 contains 11 residues. The CDR3 DNA follows: TGCAGTGCTGGGGACGGCGGTGAAGCTTTCTTT. Translated, it gives CSAGDGGEAFF.

This clonotype was detected only a few times. V is TRBV24-1 and J is TRBJ2-3, with 7 bases identical to TRBD1. CDR1 is KGHDR and CDR2 is SFDVKD in the germline V gene. The CDR3 covers 13 residues. Trimming cost V 7 bases and J 3 bases; bases outside gene matches: 3. The CDR3 spells CATRGGETDTQYF. CDR3 nucleotide sequence: TGTGCCACCAGAGGGGGCGAGACAGATACGCAGTATTTT.

CDR3: CSALRTGGAYEQFF. In nucleotides, the CDR3 is TGCAGTGCCCTTCGGACAGGGGGCGCCTACGAGCAGTTCTTC. This chain connects TRBV20-1 to TRBJ2-1, with TRBD1 identical over 11 bases. CDR1 is DFQATT, CDR2 SNEGSKA, per germline (reference sequence). V lost 6 bases, J lost 10 bases, and 11 bases stayed unmatched. The CDR3 spans 14 residues.

V is TRBV15 and J is TRBJ2-5, with D possibly being TRBD1 or TRBD2 (5 bases each). Germline V gives CDR1 LNHNV, CDR2 YYDKDF (reference sequence). The CDR3 extends over 15 amino acids. Trimming cost V 0 bases and J 1 base, with 9 bases left between them. The CDR3 region has the DNA TGTGCCACCAGCAGAGATCGGGGCAGCCAAGAGACCCAGTACTTC. Translated, it gives CATSRDRGSQETQYF.

J is TRBJ2-1 and V is TRBV20-1; D may be TRBD2 (6 bases). V lost 0 bases and J lost 0, with 9 bases in between. The CDR3 loop spans 15 amino acids. Germline V lookup: CDR1 DFQATT, CDR2 SNEGSKA (reference sequence). This CDR3 reads CSARDVSGSYNEQFF. The CDR3 region has the DNA TGCAGTGCTAGAGACGTTAGCGGCTCCTACAATGAGCAGTTCTTC.

The chain is built from TRBV14 and TRBJ2-1; D call uncertain. The CDR3 runs 15 residues. Germline V gives CDR1 SGHDN, CDR2 FVKESK. Deletions cut 0 bases from V and 10 bases from J, with 16 bases between. The CDR3 region is CASSQDPPGLSEQFF. The CDR3 DNA reads as TGTGCCAGCAGCCAAGACCCGCCCGGCCTGTCGGAGCAGTTCTTC.

The chain uses TRBV7-6 and TRBJ1-5; 11 bases match TRBD1. J lost 9 bases, V lost 5 bases, and 12 bases had no gene match. CDR3 length: 16 amino acids. Germline values: CDR1 SGHVS, CDR2 FNYEAQ. The CDR3 sequence is CASSLNTPGQGVPQHF. Here the CDR3 DNA reads TGTGCCAGCAGCCTGAATACTCCGGGACAGGGGGTGCCCCAGCATTTT.

The V and J genes are TRBV4-2 and TRBJ2-7; possible D gene TRBD1, 5 bases. CDR3 length: 15 amino acids. The V end was cut by 0 bases, the J end by 4 bases, with 13 bases between. In germline, CDR1 is LGHNA, CDR2 YNFKEQ. The CDR3 spells CASSQEGQGRYEQYF. The DNA of the CDR3 is TGTGCCAGCAGCCAAGAGGGGCAGGGAAGATACGAGCAGTACTTC.

Turning to this clonotype: This may be a read error: a much more frequent sequence differs by one nucleotide. DNA of the CDR3: TGTGCCAGCAGCCCAGAAACCCTCCTTATGAATGAGCAGTACTTC. As protein: CASSPETLLMNEQYF. This chain connects TRBV6-6 to TRBJ2-4; D remains unclear. V was clipped by 6 bases and J by 13 bases, with 25 bases between them. In germline, CDR1 is MNHNY, CDR2 SVGAGI (reference sequence). The CDR3 runs to 15 residues.

The chain carries TRBV20-1 and TRBJ2-1; 10 nucleotides align to TRBD2. The germline V gene encodes CDR1 DFQATT and CDR2 SNEGSKA (reference sequence). J lost 11 bases, V lost 5 bases, and 12 bases had no gene match. The CDR3 runs to 14 residues. As DNA, the CDR3 is TGCAGTGCTCCGCTAGCGGGAGTGGGGGTCCAGCAGTTCTTC. Translated, it gives CSAPLAGVGVQQFF.

To note about this clonotype: Germline and junction disagree at one end, which may indicate a read error. The chain uses TRBV5-1 and TRBJ1-1, with 9 bases fitting TRBD1. The length of the CDR3 is 15 residues. Per germline, CDR1 SGHRS and CDR2 YFSETQ. The CDR3 coding sequence is TGTGCCAGCAGCTTACAGGGGGCTGAGGACACTGAAGCTTTCTTT. Translating gives CASSLQGAEDTEAFF.

The rearrangement links TRBV27 to TRBJ2-7; 7 bases line up with TRBD1. CDR3 length: 13 residues. V shed 7 bases, J shed 3 bases, and the junction held 6 bases outside the gene matches. Germline CDR1 MNHEY, CDR2 SMNVEV (reference sequence). This chain's CDR3 is CASTRQGDYEQYF. The CDR3 coding sequence is TGTGCCAGCACCCGACAGGGCGACTACGAGCAGTACTTC.

Comment on this clonotype: Given a much more abundant clone one base away, this may be a read error. The V gene is TRBV28, the J gene TRBJ2-1; 7 bases fit TRBD1. V lost 3 bases to trimming and J lost 10 bases; unmatched junction nucleotides: 12. Germline CDR1 reads MDHEN; CDR2 reads SYDVKM. The CDR3 totals 15 residues. The CDR3 sequence is CASSFDRAPSYEQFF. For the CDR3, the DNA is TGTGCCAGCAGTTTCGACAGGGCCCCCTCCTACGAGCAGTTCTTC.

This clonotype has only a few counts. CDR3 amino acids: CASSLQEMNTEAFF. CDR3 DNA: TGTGCCAGCAGCTTACAGGAAATGAACACTGAAGCTTTCTTT. J is TRBJ1-1 and V is TRBV7-9; D uncertain. V shed 2 bases and J shed 0 bases, with 7 bases lying between them. This CDR3 has 14 amino acids. Germline V gene lookup returns CDR1 SEHNR and CDR2 FQNEAQ (reference sequence).

The rearrangement uses TRBV25-1 and TRBJ1-1; TRBD1 is a possible D gene (6 bases). Trimming left V 7 bases short and J 1 base short, with 25 bases between. Per the germline V gene, CDR1 is MGHDK and CDR2 is SYGVNS. The CDR3 covers 18 residues. The CDR3 DNA reads as TGTGCCAGCATAAGAGGAGACATCACATGGGGGGCGAACACTGAAGCTTTCTTT. Its translation is CASIRGDITWGANTEAFF.

The chain uses TRBV12-3 or TRBV12-4 and TRBJ1-3, with D maybe TRBD1 (6 bases). V was trimmed by 6 bases and J by 7 bases, leaving 16 bases between them. The CDR3 is 14 residues long. CDR3 coding DNA: TGTGCCAGCAGGCCGACAGGTCTCGGTAACACCATATATTTT. Encoded protein: CASRPTGLGNTIYF.